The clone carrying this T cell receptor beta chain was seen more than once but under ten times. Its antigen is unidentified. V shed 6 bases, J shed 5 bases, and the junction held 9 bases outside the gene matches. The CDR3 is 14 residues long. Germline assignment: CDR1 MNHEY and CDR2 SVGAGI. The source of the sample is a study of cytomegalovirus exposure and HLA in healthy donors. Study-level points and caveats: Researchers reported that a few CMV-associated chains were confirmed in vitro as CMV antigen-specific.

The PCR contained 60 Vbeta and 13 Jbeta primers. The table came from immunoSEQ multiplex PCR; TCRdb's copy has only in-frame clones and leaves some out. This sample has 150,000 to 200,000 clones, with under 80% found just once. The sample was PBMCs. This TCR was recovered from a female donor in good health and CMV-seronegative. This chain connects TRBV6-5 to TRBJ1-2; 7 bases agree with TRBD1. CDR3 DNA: TGTGCCAGCAGACCGCCGGGACAGTTGTATGGCTACACCTTC. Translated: CASRPPGQLYGYTF.